Below are 31 T cell receptor beta chains sequenced from a single sample in a study of blood T cell repertoires in COVID-19. TCRdb keeps only in-frame clones here, not all; method: immunoSEQ multiplex PCR. The data show about 250,000 clones, 86% seen once. Sequencing input: peripheral blood. The receptors here all came from a woman older than 75 with COVID-19, enrolled during active disease.

The chain carries TRBV6-6 and TRBJ2-5; possible D gene TRBD1, 6 bases. This CDR3 has 15 residues. V lost 2 bases and J lost 3, with 13 bases in between. Per the germline V gene, CDR1 is MNHNY and CDR2 is SVGAGI (reference sequence). This CDR3 reads CASSYTRPGEETQYF. The CDR3 bases are TGTGCCAGCAGTTACACTCGGCCAGGGGAAGAGACCCAGTACTTC.

This clone was seen a single time. The chain combines TRBV5-1 with TRBJ2-6; D is ambiguous. Germline V lookup: CDR1 SGHRS, CDR2 YFSETQ. Trimming left V 1 base short and J 0 bases short, with 14 bases between. This CDR3 region has 18 residues. The CDR3: CASSLYPGQSSGANVLTF. The CDR3 DNA reads TGCGCCAGCAGCTTGTATCCAGGTCAAAGCTCTGGGGCCAACGTCCTGACTTTC.

V is TRBV5-8 and J is TRBJ2-5; TRBD1 matches 11 bases. The CDR3 totals 15 residues. J lost 3 bases, V lost 0 bases, and 1 base had no gene match. Germline CDR1 and CDR2: SGHTS and YDEGEE. CDR3 sequence reads: CASSLGDRGEETQYF. In nucleotides, the CDR3 is TGTGCCAGCAGCTTGGGGGACAGGGGGGAAGAGACCCAGTACTTC.

This CDR3 is CASSLFHRWNNEQFF. CDR3 sequence (DNA): TGTGCCAGCAGCTTGTTTCACAGGTGGAACAATGAGCAGTTCTTC. V and J are TRBV7-2 and TRBJ2-1; weak D call: TRBD1 (5 bases). The CDR3 consists of 15 residues. V was clipped by 3 bases and J by 5 bases, with 14 bases between them. Germline CDR1 is SGHTA and CDR2 is FQGNSA.

This chain links TRBV27 with TRBJ2-7, with D hard to call. The V gene's germline CDR1 is MNHEY and CDR2 SMNVEV (reference sequence). The germline V and J ends were trimmed by 0 bases and 0 bases, with 9 bases remaining between them. There are 15 residues in the CDR3. The CDR3 DNA follows: TGTGCCAGCAGTTTATCGGCTCTCAGCTCCTACGAGCAGTACTTC. As protein: CASSLSALSSYEQYF.

V is TRBV11-2 and J is TRBJ1-1; 10 bases line up with TRBD1. After removal of 7 bases from V and 4 bases from J, the junction contained 3 bases not matched to a gene. The CDR3 contains 13 residues. The germline gives CDR1 SGHAT, CDR2 FQNNGV. CDR3 sequence reads: CASTRTGGTEAFF. The CDR3 DNA is TGTGCCAGCACCAGGACAGGGGGCACTGAAGCTTTCTTT.

The genes are TRBV5-4 and TRBJ1-3; no reliable D call. V was pared by 4 bases and J by 4 bases, with 9 bases between. Germline lookup yields CDR1 SGHNT and CDR2 YYREEE (reference sequence). CDR3 length: 13 residues. The CDR3 loop reads CASSAPGGNTIYF. DNA of the CDR3: TGTGCCAGCAGCGCTCCTGGCGGAAACACCATATATTTT.

With respect to this clone: This same CDR3 is encoded by further DNA sequences in the sample. The chain recombines TRBV6-1 with TRBJ1-2, with a weak D call TRBD1 (6 bases). CDR3 length: 13 residues. The germline V gene encodes CDR1 MNHNS and CDR2 SASEGT. The ends were cut back, 2 bases at V and 8 bases at J, with 12 bases in the middle. In DNA, the CDR3 is TGTGCCAGCAGTGAACCACAGGGCTACGGCTACACCTTC. Amino acids: CASSEPQGYGYTF.

The chain employs TRBV4-2 and TRBJ1-5; weak D call: TRBD1 (6 bases). V gave up 0 bases and J gave up 5 bases, with 14 bases separating them. Per germline, CDR1 LGHNA and CDR2 YNFKEQ. The CDR3 extends over 16 amino acids. CDR3 in amino acids: CASSQDSKGGDQPQHF. CDR3 DNA: TGTGCCAGCAGCCAAGATAGCAAAGGGGGTGATCAGCCCCAGCATTTT.

V usage is TRBV7-8 and J usage is TRBJ1-2; D perhaps matches TRBD1 (6 bases). V lost 5 bases and J lost 0, with 10 bases in between. Germline V CDR1 and CDR2: SGHVS, FQNEAQ. The CDR3 loop spans 14 amino acids. This CDR3 is CASSMTGANYGYTF. The DNA of the CDR3 is TGTGCCAGCAGCATGACAGGAGCTAACTATGGCTACACCTTC.

This clone was seen once. The chain links TRBV2 to TRBJ1-6; a possible D gene is TRBD1 (6 bases). V lost 6 bases and J lost 0, with 15 bases in between. Per the germline V gene, CDR1 is SNHLY and CDR2 is FYNNEI. CDR3 length: 17 residues. CDR3 bases: TGTGCCAGCAGCAGCGACAGGCGGCGCTCCTATAATTCACCCCTCCACTTT. This codes for CASSSDRRRSYNSPLHF.

J is TRBJ1-2 and V is TRBV29-1, with 11 bases aligning to TRBD1. This CDR3 spans 17 amino acids. With 1 base clipped from V and 6 bases from J, the junction kept 13 bases outside the gene matches. In germline, CDR1 is SQVTM, CDR2 ANQGSEA. The CDR3 is CSVEGGQGAFLGDGYTF. Written as DNA, the CDR3 is TGCAGCGTTGAAGGAGGACAGGGGGCTTTTCTCGGCGATGGCTACACCTTC.

The gene calls are TRBV5-4 and TRBJ1-1; the match to TRBD1 covers 7 bases. The junction had 9 bases not matched to a gene; V was cut back by 1 base and J by 3 bases. CDR1 and CDR2 from the germline V gene are SGHNT and YYREEE (reference sequence). The CDR3 has 16 residues. The DNA for the CDR3 is TGTGCCAGCAGCTTGTTTAGGGGGCGCGCGGACACTGAAGCTTTCTTT. It encodes CASSLFRGRADTEAFF.

The chain combines TRBV5-1 with TRBJ2-7; 8 bases are a match to TRBD1. Trimming took 0 bases from V and 6 from J; bases not matched to a gene: 2. Per the germline V gene, CDR1 is SGHRS and CDR2 is YFSETQ. This CDR3 has 13 residues. CDR3 region: CASSLDGTGEQYV. For the CDR3, the DNA is TGCGCCAGCAGCTTGGACGGGACAGGCGAGCAGTACGTC.

The chain is built from TRBV3-1 (or the pseudogene TRBV3-2) and TRBJ2-3; perhaps TRBD2 as D (6 bases). Trimming took off 0 bases at V and 2 bases at J, with 15 bases between the two ends. Germline loops: CDR1 LGHDT, CDR2 YNNKEL (reference sequence). This CDR3 contains 17 residues. The CDR3 here is CASSQDVGSSATDTQYF. As DNA, the CDR3 is TGTGCCAGCAGCCAAGATGTCGGGAGTTCGGCCACAGATACGCAGTATTTT.

The chain employs TRBV5-6 and TRBJ2-5; 7 bases are shared with TRBD2. The germline V gene encodes CDR1 SGHDT and CDR2 YYEEEE. With 4 bases clipped from V and 1 base from J, the junction kept 4 bases outside the gene matches. CDR3 length: 14 amino acids. The CDR3 DNA reads as TGTGCCAGCAGCCCACGACTAGCCCAAGAGACCCAGTACTTC. It translates to CASSPRLAQETQYF.

The chain joins TRBV28 to TRBJ1-4; weak D call: TRBD1 (5 bases). V shed 2 bases and J shed 5 bases, with 9 bases lying between them. The CDR3 runs to 14 residues. Germline V gene lookup returns CDR1 MDHEN and CDR2 SYDVKM. The CDR3 reads CASSLGGKNEKLFF. CDR3 nucleotides: TGTGCCAGCAGTTTAGGGGGGAAGAATGAAAAACTGTTTTTT.

This chain connects TRBV9 to TRBJ1-1, with 7 bases aligning to TRBD1. J was trimmed by 4 bases and V by 0 bases; bases with no gene match: 3. The CDR3 length is 14 residues. Germline V gene lookup returns CDR1 SGDLS and CDR2 YYNGEE. The CDR3 protein is CASSVGPGGTEAFF. The CDR3 nucleotides read TGTGCCAGCAGCGTAGGTCCAGGGGGCACTGAAGCTTTCTTT.

This clone appeared a few times. This chain links TRBV18 with TRBJ2-1, with 8 positions matching TRBD2. The length of the CDR3 is 16 residues. V trimming: 4 bases; J trimming: 12 bases; junction bases outside the gene matches: 17. From germline, CDR1 is KGHSH and CDR2 LQKENI. The CDR3 here is CASSRALTSDRPRQFF. The CDR3 DNA reads TGTGCCAGCTCACGTGCCCTGACTAGCGATCGACCTCGGCAGTTCTTC.

The CDR3 loop reads CASSPPGLAGSDTQYF. The CDR3 DNA is TGTGCCAGCTCACCACCGGGACTAGCGGGGTCGGATACGCAGTATTTT. The V gene is TRBV18, the J gene TRBJ2-3, with 13 bases that match TRBD2. The CDR3 spans 16 residues. The ends lost 0 bases at V and 6 bases at J; junction bases unmatched: 3. Germline lookup yields CDR1 KGHSH and CDR2 LQKENI.

The chain carries TRBV19 and TRBJ2-5; D is uncertain. CDR1 is LNHDA and CDR2 is SQIVND in the germline V gene (reference sequence). Deletions cut 4 bases from V and 4 bases from J, with 10 bases between. CDR3 length equals 13 residues. The CDR3 loop reads CASSTVRAETQYF. The CDR3 DNA reads as TGTGCCAGTAGTACGGTTAGAGCAGAGACCCAGTACTTC.

This clone appeared a single time. The chain employs TRBV2 and TRBJ1-5, with D perhaps TRBD1 (6 bases). Germline values: CDR1 SNHLY, CDR2 FYNNEI. The CDR3 length is 15 residues. With 6 bases removed from V and 7 bases from J, the gap between germline ends came to 19 bases. Here the CDR3 reads CASSPTVQGGQPQHF. CDR3 coding DNA: TGTGCCAGCAGCCCCACGGTACAGGGCGGGCAGCCCCAGCATTTT. The whole variable domain, filled in from reference TRBV2 and TRBJ1-5, reads EPEVTQTPSHQVTQMGQEVILRCVPISNHLYFYWYRQILGQKVEFLVSFYNNEISEKSEIFDDQFSVERPDGSNFTLKIRSTKLEDSAMYFCASSPTVQGGQPQHFGDGTRLSIL.

The chain couples TRBV30 to TRBJ2-7; perhaps TRBD1 as D (6 bases). V was trimmed by 2 bases and J by 3 bases, leaving 17 bases between them. Germline V lookup: CDR1 GTSNPN, CDR2 SVGIG (reference sequence). This CDR3 region has 15 residues. CDR3 sequence (DNA): TGTGCCTGGAGTCCACATCCCGGACAGAGCTACGAGCAGTACTTC. It specifies CAWSPHPGQSYEQYF.

The chain uses TRBV15 and TRBJ1-1; 9 bases fit TRBD1. The trim removed 1 base at V and 5 bases at J, leaving 5 bases unmatched. Germline values: CDR1 LNHNV, CDR2 YYDKDF (reference sequence). This CDR3 contains 15 residues. CDR3 sequence (DNA): TGTGCCACCAGCAGAGGGGGGACAGGGAGAACTGAAGCTTTCTTT. Its protein is CATSRGGTGRTEAFF.

This chain links TRBV10-3 with TRBJ2-3; D may be TRBD2 (7 bases). The CDR3 totals 17 residues. Germline V gives CDR1 ENHRY, CDR2 SYGVKD. V lost 10 bases to trimming and J lost 4 bases, with 27 bases between them. CDR3 region: CATMGRLGGDSADTQYF. The CDR3 DNA sequence: TGTGCCACCATGGGGAGGTTAGGGGGGGATAGCGCAGATACGCAGTATTTT.

The chain is built from TRBV11-2 and TRBJ1-5; 11 bases align to TRBD1. Unmatched junction bases numbered 3, after V lost 5 bases and J lost 6 bases. CDR3 length equals 14 residues. CDR1 SGHAT and CDR2 FQNNGV come from the germline V gene. CDR3 amino acids: CASSLGQGGQPQHF. CDR3 sequence (DNA): TGTGCCAGCAGCCTGGGACAGGGGGGTCAGCCCCAGCATTTT.

V is TRBV6-5 and J is TRBJ1-1; 8 bases match TRBD1. The CDR3 is made up of 15 amino acids. With V trimmed by 2 bases and J by 7 bases, 9 bases remained unmatched. Germline-derived CDR1 and CDR2 are MNHEY and SVGAGI. This CDR3 is CASSYHAQGDREAFF. CDR3 sequence (DNA): TGTGCCAGCAGTTACCATGCACAGGGGGACCGTGAAGCTTTCTTT.

V usage is TRBV7-2 and J usage is TRBJ2-1, with TRBD1 matching over 10 bases. Germline V gene sequence: CDR1 SGHTA, CDR2 FQGNSA. CDR3 size: 15 residues. The ends lost 5 bases at V and 8 bases at J; junction bases unmatched: 9. The CDR3 DNA sequence: TGTGCCAGCAGCCCGGGACAGGGGTACATCGATGAGCAGTTCTTC. Its protein product is CASSPGQGYIDEQFF.

Only a few counts were recorded for this clone. The chain couples TRBV5-4 to TRBJ1-6; TRBD1 might be the D (5 bases). This CDR3 has 17 residues. Germline V gene sequence: CDR1 SGHNT, CDR2 YYREEE (reference sequence). Between the trimmed V and J ends, which lost 3 bases and 4 bases, there was a span of 17 bases. CDR3 amino acids: CASSSGLAGLYNSPLHF. The CDR3 DNA follows: TGTGCCAGCAGCTCGGGACTCGCCGGACTTTATAATTCACCCCTCCACTTT.

This clone was seen once. This rearrangement joins TRBV27 to TRBJ2-5, with 9 bases identical to TRBD2. The CDR3 has 17 amino acids. The V segment lost 0 bases and the J segment 5 bases; nucleotides outside the gene matches: 10. Germline CDR1 MNHEY, CDR2 SMNVEV (reference sequence). CDR3 amino acids: CASSLSSSGGGWETQYF. CDR3 nucleotide sequence: TGTGCCAGCAGTTTATCGAGTAGCGGGGGTGGTTGGGAGACCCAGTACTTC.

The gene calls are TRBV5-1 and TRBJ1-1, with 8 bases lining up with TRBD1. The ends lost 1 base at V and 6 bases at J; junction bases unmatched: 5. The CDR3 runs 14 residues. Germline V gene lookup returns CDR1 SGHRS and CDR2 YFSETQ. CDR3 in DNA: TGCGCCAGCAGCTTGTCAGGGGGCGAATCTGAAGCTTTCTTT. This gives the protein CASSLSGGESEAFF.